This TCR beta chain was captured in a study of CD8+ T cells in alopecia areata. Whole-study context: After 6 to 18 months of tofacitinib, follow-up continued 6 months off drug.

Isolated RNA was reverse transcribed into cDNA used as the sequencing template. Profiling relied on immunoSEQ multiplex PCR, and the TCRdb table lists in-frame clones only, not all of them. The sample lists about 200,000 clones, around three fifths occurring once. The CDR3 covers 13 residues. V lost 4 bases and J lost 1, with 10 bases in between. CDR1 and CDR2 from the germline V gene are GTSNPN and SVGIG (reference sequence). Sequencing was performed on CD4+ T cells sorted from blood, taken at week 0. The chain uses TRBV30 and TRBJ1-1; a possible D gene is TRBD1 (6 bases). The receptor was derived from a human donor with alopecia areata. CDR3 residues: CAWKVQGNTEAFF. The CDR3 DNA reads TGTGCCTGGAAGGTACAGGGGAACACTGAAGCTTTCTTT.